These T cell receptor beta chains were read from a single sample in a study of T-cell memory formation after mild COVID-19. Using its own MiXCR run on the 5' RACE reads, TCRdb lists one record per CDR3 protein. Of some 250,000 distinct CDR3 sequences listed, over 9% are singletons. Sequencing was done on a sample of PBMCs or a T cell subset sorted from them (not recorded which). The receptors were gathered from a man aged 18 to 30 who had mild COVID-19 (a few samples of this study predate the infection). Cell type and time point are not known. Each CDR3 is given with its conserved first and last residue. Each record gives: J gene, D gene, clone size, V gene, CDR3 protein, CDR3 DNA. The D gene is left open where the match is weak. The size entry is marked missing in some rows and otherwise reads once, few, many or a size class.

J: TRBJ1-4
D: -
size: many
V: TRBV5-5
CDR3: CASSLEAVNEKLFF
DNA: TGTGCCAGCAGCTTGGAGGCTGTTAATGAAAAACTGTTTTTT

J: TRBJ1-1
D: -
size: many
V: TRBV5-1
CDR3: CASSSDPNTEAFF
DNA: TGCGCCAGCAGCTCGGATCCGAACACTGAAGCTTTCTTT

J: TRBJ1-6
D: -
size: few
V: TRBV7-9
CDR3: CASSFLSGTRGRKLNSPLHF
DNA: TGTGCCAGCAGCTTTCTGTCAGGGACCAGGGGCCGGAAGTTGAATTCACCCCTCCACTTT

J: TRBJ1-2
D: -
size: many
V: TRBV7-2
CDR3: CASSLWGGHGYTF
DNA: TGTGCCAGCAGCTTATGGGGAGGTCATGGCTACACCTTC

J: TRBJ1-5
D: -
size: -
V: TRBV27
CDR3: CASGYSNQPQHF
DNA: TGTGCCAGCGGATATAGCAATCAGCCCCAGCATTTT

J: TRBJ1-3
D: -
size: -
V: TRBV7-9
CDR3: CASSFFWGSTGNTIYF
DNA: TGTGCCAGCAGCTTTTTCTGGGGGTCGACTGGAAACACCATATATTTT

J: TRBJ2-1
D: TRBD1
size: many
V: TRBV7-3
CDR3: CASSLWAGGAYNEQFF
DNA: TGTGCCAGCAGCTTATGGGCAGGGGGCGCGTATAATGAGCAGTTCTTC

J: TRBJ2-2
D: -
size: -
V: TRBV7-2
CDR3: CASSKYTGELFF
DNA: TGTGCCAGCAGCAAGTATACCGGGGAGCTGTTTTTT

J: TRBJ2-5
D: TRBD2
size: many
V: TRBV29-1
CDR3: CSAGGAKETQYF
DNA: TGCAGCGCGGGGGGGGCGAAAGAGACCCAGTACTTC

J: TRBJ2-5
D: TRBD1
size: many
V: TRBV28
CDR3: CASSRTGAIETQYF
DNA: TGTGCCAGCAGCCGTACAGGGGCCATAGAGACCCAGTACTTC

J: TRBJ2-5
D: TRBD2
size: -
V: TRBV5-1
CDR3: CASGTRIQETQYF
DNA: TGCGCCAGCGGGACTAGGATCCAAGAGACCCAGTACTTC

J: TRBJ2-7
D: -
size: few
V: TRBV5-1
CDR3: CASRKVDRTYEQYF
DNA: TGCGCCAGCAGGAAGGTCGACAGGACCTACGAGCAGTACTTC

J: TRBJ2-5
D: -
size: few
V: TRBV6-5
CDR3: CASSYNRGRTQYF
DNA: TGTGCCAGCAGTTACAATCGGGGCAGGACCCAGTACTTC

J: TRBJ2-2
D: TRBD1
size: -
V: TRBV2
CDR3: CASSGQGASTGELFF
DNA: TGTGCCAGCAGTGGTCAGGGGGCAAGCACCGGGGAGCTGTTTTTT

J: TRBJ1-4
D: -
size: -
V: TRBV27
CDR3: CASSTGVREKLFF
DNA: TGTGCCAGCAGTACGGGGGTAAGGGAAAAACTGTTTTTT

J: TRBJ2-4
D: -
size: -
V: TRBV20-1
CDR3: CSAKEGSATLNIQYF
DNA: TGCAGTGCTAAGGAGGGATCCGCAACACTAAACATTCAGTACTTC

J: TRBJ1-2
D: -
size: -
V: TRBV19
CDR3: CASMTVNYGYTF
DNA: TGTGCCAGCATGACAGTGAACTATGGCTACACCTTC

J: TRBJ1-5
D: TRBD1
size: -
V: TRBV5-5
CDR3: CASSLSDRGYQPQHF
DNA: TGTGCCAGCAGCTTGAGCGACAGGGGTTATCAGCCCCAGCATTTT

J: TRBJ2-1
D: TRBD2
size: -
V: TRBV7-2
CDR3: CASSRTSGDYNEQFF
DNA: TGTGCCAGCAGCAGGACTAGCGGGGATTACAATGAGCAGTTCTTC

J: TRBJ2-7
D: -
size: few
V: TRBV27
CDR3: CASAPVRDRSYEQYF
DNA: TGTGCCAGCGCCCCGGTGCGGGACCGGTCCTACGAGCAGTACTTC

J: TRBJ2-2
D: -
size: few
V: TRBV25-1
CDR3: CASSDLSKGGRAGELFF
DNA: TGTGCCAGCAGTGACCTATCGAAAGGAGGTCGGGCCGGGGAGCTGTTTTTT

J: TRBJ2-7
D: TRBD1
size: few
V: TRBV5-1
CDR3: CASSLASGGGIHEQYF
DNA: TGCGCCAGCAGCTTGGCCTCAGGGGGCGGAATCCACGAGCAGTACTTC